These T cell receptor beta chains were read from a single sample in a study of blood T cell repertoires in COVID-19. The method was immunoSEQ multiplex PCR; TCRdb's version includes in-frame clones alone and lacks a portion of them. The table includes 250,000 to 300,000 clones, about 82% detected once. What was sequenced was peripheral blood. The source of these receptors is a man over 45 with active or convalescent COVID-19. The CDR3 runs from the conserved cysteine through the conserved F or W. Each record gives: clone size, D gene, V gene, J gene, CDR3 DNA, CDR3 protein. A D gene is named only where the DNA matches it firmly. Clone size is stated in some rows and not others, as once, few, many or a class when expanded.

>NA|NA|TRBV6-5|TRBJ1-1
TGTGCCAGCAGCTTGGGCGGGGGAGTGACTGAAGCTTTCTTT
CASSLGGGVTEAFF
>NA|TRBD2|TRBV7-2|TRBJ2-7
TGTGCCAGCAGCTTCCAAACTAGCGGGAGGTTCGAGCAGTACTTC
CASSFQTSGRFEQYF
>NA|NA|TRBV11-2|TRBJ1-4
TGTGCCAGCAGCCCAACTTTGGACAGAGTCGGTGGGGAACTGTTTTTT
CASSPTLDRVGGELFF
>NA|NA|TRBV29-1|TRBJ1-1
TGCAGCGTCAAATACAGTAACACTGAAGCTTTCTTT
CSVKYSNTEAFF
>once|NA|TRBV7-9|TRBJ2-7
TGTGCCAGCAGCTTAGCCACCTACGAGCAGTACTTC
CASSLATYEQYF
>NA|NA|TRBV24-1|TRBJ2-7
TGTGCCACCAGTGACCCCAACAGCTACGAGCAGTACTTC
CATSDPNSYEQYF
>NA|NA|TRBV6-1|TRBJ2-3
TGTGCCAGCAGTGAAGGGGCGACCAGCAGACAGGCGGATACGCAGTATTTT
CASSEGATSRQADTQYF
>once|NA|TRBV7-9|TRBJ2-1
TGTGCCAGCAGCTTTCGGAGAGGGTCGGGGGAGCAGTTCTTC
CASSFRRGSGEQFF
>NA|NA|TRBV4-3|TRBJ2-7
TGCGCCAGCAGCCAAGAGAGGGGTAGCGGCTACGAGCAGTACTTC
CASSQERGSGYEQYF
>once|NA|TRBV5-1|TRBJ1-2
TGCGCCAGCAGCTTGGAGCCCATTGGCTATGGCTACACCTTC
CASSLEPIGYGYTF
>NA|TRBD1|TRBV6-5|TRBJ2-1
TGTGCCAGCAGTTACCGACAGGGGCGTACGAATGAGCAGTTCTTC
CASSYRQGRTNEQFF